This T cell receptor beta chain came from a study of blood T cell repertoires in COVID-19 (TCRdb year 2020). Looking at the study overall: Samples covering the acute and convalescent phases of COVID-19 were provided by collaborators in the United States, Italy and Spain. The prospective study material was composed of cDNA or gDNA derived from T cells, B-cell-depleted T cells, or PBMCs. Deeply sampled blood TCRbeta repertoires from subjects exposed to, actively infected with, or recovered from COVID-19 were included in the dataset. A freely available public database, intended as a resource for researchers studying the immune response to SARS-CoV-2, is where the repertoires were released. Samples came from the ongoing ImmuneRACE study (first 160 participants) plus 1,254 subjects from 6 global collaborators. The sample metadata nearly always contained a de-identified subject ID, COVID-19 status, age in years and sex. Where HLA class I and class II types were available, the types were taken from metadata supplied by the sample provider, not from assay-based typing. General conclusions and limits of the study: How much clinical and demographic metadata was included differed by source and by participant, and the metadata was provided uncurated.

V and J are truncated by 6 bases and 8 bases respectively, leaving an intervening sequence of 23 bases. Reading from cysteine to phenylalanine, the CDR3 counts 15 amino acids. Kept here is only the CDR3 DNA, which spans 45 bases and is read in frame from base 1. From a lookup of the germline V gene, CDR1 and CDR2 are SGHRS and YFSETQ. Each collaborating institution followed its own protocols to collect whole blood in K2EDTA tubes. For TCRbeta analysis, collaborator samples were shipped as frozen whole blood, as isolated PBMCs, or as DNA extracted from either sample type. With regard to this clone: Its binding antigen is unknown. Base quality data are lacking; no much larger clone is found one base away.

TCRbeta CDR3 regions were amplified from genomic DNA by means of the immunoSEQ Assay, a bias-controlled multiplex PCR. Per the source publication's procedure: Nucleated cell counts per sample were estimated from amplification of reference gene primers within the assay. To quantify the absolute abundance of each unique TCRbeta CDR3 rearrangement, sequence reads were collapsed and filtered. For each sample, productive Simpson clonality was calculated as the square root of Simpson's diversity index across productive rearrangements. Held by TCRdb, this immuneACCESS table contains in-frame sequences only and omits some clones. Under half of the omission traces to an unresolved V gene where checked; the cause of the rest is unknown. Clone size and V and J calls were adopted from that table, with D and trimming inferred from the DNA. Present in this sample are fewer than 250,000 clones, around 84% of which were seen just once. The top ten clonotypes cover 15% to 20% of the sample.

Sequenced: peripheral blood. This clonotype originated in a man aged 30-40 years with active or convalescent COVID-19. The chain joins TRBV5-1 to TRBJ1-2; no confident D gene assignment can be made. The CDR3: CASTEGGNEMGGYTF. Here is the DNA: TGCGCCAGCACCGAGGGAGGTAATGAGATGGGAGGCTACACCTTC.